This T cell receptor (beta chain) was captured in a study of T cell responses to AZD1222 COVID-19 vaccine. Study results and limitations: Sampling that yielded the repertoires occurred only after the peak T cell response. Of spike-specific TCRs, nearly half reportedly target regions left unmutated in variants. It was only six AZD1222 recipients who were seropositive at baseline. There were vaccine-associated CD4 TCRs across spike, dominant at 160-218 and 743-854.

This CDR3 spans 15 amino acids. V was pared by 4 bases and J by 4 bases, with 17 bases between. Germline loops: CDR1 SGDLS, CDR2 YYNGEE. Measured with immunoSEQ multiplex PCR; TCRdb has only the in-frame clones, and not every one. The sample comprises around 100,000 clones, more than 75% of which are singletons, and less than 20% rests with the top ten. The table lists this clone with a few counts. Its antigen is not known. The TCR sequence derives from an adult in good health. The material was peripheral blood, obtained on day 0 of AZD1222 vaccination. The chain links TRBV9 to TRBJ1-1, with D unresolved. The CDR3 region has the DNA TGTGCCAGCAGCCCCCTCGAGGGCGAGGCCACTGAAGCTTTCTTT. Residues: CASSPLEGEATEAFF.